These T cell receptor beta chains were read from a single sample in a study of blood T cell repertoires in COVID-19. TCRdb's copy holds only in-frame clones and misses some; the assay was immunoSEQ multiplex PCR. This table has around 300,000 clones, about nine tenths appearing once. The sample comprised PBMCs or T cells enriched from blood (not recorded which). Source of these receptors: a woman under 40 who had recovered from COVID-19. Each CDR3 is given with its conserved first and last residue. Some rows have no size entry. The others give once, few or many, or a class for an expanded clone.

NA,TRBV28,TRBJ1-4,CASSQSSTGVEKLFF
NA,TRBV15,TRBJ2-1,CATSRDFGTGAYNEQFF
NA,TRBV9,TRBJ1-2,CASSVGRESGYTF
NA,TRBV15,TRBJ2-2,CATSRDVGRATGELFF
NA,TRBV9,TRBJ1-2,CASSGRDAGHYGYTF
NA,TRBV7-2,TRBJ2-2,CASSDTGTSGNTGELFF
NA,TRBV9,TRBJ2-7,CASSPSSGWSSYEQYF
medium-sized,TRBV19,TRBJ2-1,CASSRQETSYNEQFF
NA,TRBV21-1,TRBJ2-3,CASSKAKRARRTDTQYF
NA,TRBV4-1,TRBJ1-5,CASSQPTGPSNQPQHF
NA,TRBV12-3/TRBV12-4,TRBJ2-7,CASSRDRTYEQYF
once,TRBV4-2,TRBJ2-3,CASSPRVAVSTDTQYF
NA,TRBV15,TRBJ2-2,CATSGTSGRVGDTGELFF
few,TRBV10-1,TRBJ2-7,CASALAEDCYEQYF
once,TRBV13,TRBJ1-3,CASSLGSTGTGEVSSGNTIYF
NA,TRBV7-3,TRBJ2-1,CASSLFDSGRTYNEQFF
NA,TRBV14,TRBJ2-1,CASSQGRNEQFF
NA,TRBV6-2/TRBV6-3,TRBJ1-2,CASSYSPNRVDGYTF
NA,TRBV5-1,TRBJ1-6,CASSLEGNNSPLHF
NA,TRBV28,TRBJ1-2,CASSEQENYGYTF
NA,TRBV10-3,TRBJ2-7,CAISESDGRVYEQYF
NA,TRBV2,TRBJ2-5,CATRPGQYLETQYF
NA,TRBV7-9,TRBJ2-7,CASSPGQTEQYF
NA,TRBV7-2,TRBJ2-7,CASSPIAGVGLEQYF
NA,TRBV5-1,TRBJ2-2,CASSLRTGGQSGELFF
NA,TRBV11-2,TRBJ2-7,CASTEGTYEQYF
NA,TRBV18,TRBJ1-6,CASSPRTGRVLSSYNSPLHF
NA,TRBV10-3,TRBJ1-5,CAISESGGAHQPQHF
NA,TRBV3-1/TRBV3-2,TRBJ2-1,CASSRLAGAEQFF
NA,TRBV28,TRBJ2-7,CASITLRGLADNTYEQYF
NA,TRBV15,TRBJ2-5,CATSRGAAGGLETQYF
NA,TRBV5-1,TRBJ2-2,CASSYTGNTGELFF
NA,TRBV5-6,TRBJ2-3,CASSLADTQYF
once,TRBV24-1,TRBJ2-3,CATGTSGSTDTQYF
NA,TRBV5-1,TRBJ2-7,CASSPPSQGAGNEQYF
many,TRBV9,TRBJ2-3,CASSGGQGTDTQYF
NA,TRBV5-4,TRBJ2-3,CASSLGGTSGRDTQYF
NA,TRBV5-1,TRBJ2-5,CASSSTGGRDETQYF
NA,TRBV7-9,TRBJ2-2,CASSSGLDYTGELFF
NA,TRBV5-1,TRBJ2-5,CASSFRQRETQYF
NA,TRBV25-1,TRBJ1-5,CASSFGQSQPQHF
NA,TRBV6-2/TRBV6-3,TRBJ2-7,CASSYSRDTSSYEQYF
NA,TRBV28,TRBJ2-7,CASSLTGGRFYEQYF
once,TRBV4-3,TRBJ2-7,CASSPGRDRLSYEQYF
NA,TRBV6-5,TRBJ1-4,CASSPGQGEFRKLFF
NA,TRBV4-3,TRBJ1-2,CASSQGAGESYGYTF
few,TRBV11-2,TRBJ2-3,CASKYSGTGGDTQYF
NA,TRBV18,TRBJ2-5,CASSLAGTRYQETQYF
NA,TRBV9,TRBJ1-4,CASSADSGSGVLFF